These 26 T cell receptor beta chains were sequenced from one sample in a study of Graves' ophthalmopathy and Graves' hyperthyroidism. Researchers took RNA transcripts and amplified TCR beta CDR3 regions from them. The library came from an HTBI-primed first-round RT-PCR and a second-round multiplex PCR. Via MiXCR, TCRdb re-called the multiplex PCR reads, giving one row per CDR3 protein. The data contain over a million distinct CDR3 sequences, less than 45% of them seen just once; the ten biggest clones take up more than 9.5%. Material: peripheral blood or thyroid tissue (not recorded which). Receptors were obtained from an adult man with Graves' hyperthyroidism.

This clonotype turned up a few times. The chain combines TRBV24-1 with TRBJ2-7; no clear D. V lost 3 bases, J lost 1 base, and 3 bases lay in between. CDR3 length: 12 amino acids. The germline V gene has CDR1 KGHDR and CDR2 SFDVKD. The CDR3 DNA is TGTGCCACCAGTGATCAGTCCTACGAGCAGTACTTC. As protein: CATSDQSYEQYF.

V usage is TRBV7-8 and J usage is TRBJ1-5; tentatively, D is TRBD1 (6 bases). Germline V gene sequence: CDR1 SGHVS, CDR2 FQNEAQ. Trimming took off 8 bases at V and 4 bases at J, with 15 bases between the two ends. The length of the CDR3 is 14 residues. CDR3 amino acids: CASSTGTPNQPQHF. CDR3 nucleotides: TGTGCCAGCTCAACCGGGACACCAAATCAGCCCCAGCATTTT.

V usage is TRBV7-2 and J usage is TRBJ1-4, with a weak D call TRBD1 (6 bases). The CDR3 length is 13 residues. V was pared by 5 bases and J by 6 bases, with 10 bases between. Germline CDR1 and CDR2: SGHTA and FQGNSA. The CDR3 spells CASSPGVYEKLFF. CDR3 in DNA: TGTGCCAGCAGCCCAGGGGTGTATGAAAAACTGTTTTTT. The complete variable domain, with remaining parts taken from reference TRBV7-2 and TRBJ1-4, reads GAGVSQSPSNKVTEKGKDVELRCDPISGHTALYWYRQSLGQGLEFLIYFQGNSAPDKSGLPSDRFSAERTGGSVSTLTIQRTQQEDSAVYLCASSPGVYEKLFFGSGTQLSVL.

The rearrangement joins TRBV25-1 to TRBJ1-1; D possibly corresponds to TRBD1 (6 bases). The CDR3 has 15 amino acids. Per the germline V gene, CDR1 is MGHDK and CDR2 is SYGVNS. V lost 8 bases to trimming and J lost 0 bases, with 16 bases between them. The CDR3 spells CASSASRGMNTEAFF. CDR3 DNA: TGTGCCAGCTCGGCTTCCAGGGGAATGAACACTGAAGCTTTCTTT.

The chain employs TRBV27 and TRBJ2-5; possible D gene TRBD1, 5 bases. Germline loops: CDR1 MNHEY, CDR2 SMNVEV (reference sequence). V was clipped by 10 bases and J by 4 bases, with 16 bases between them. CDR3 length: 13 amino acids. CDR3 nucleotide sequence: TGTGCCACCTCACCCGGACACCGAGAGACCCAGTACTTC. Its translation: CATSPGHRETQYF.

This clonotype was counted a few times. The chain uses TRBV7-8 and TRBJ1-2; D not certain. Germline CDR1 is SGHVS and CDR2 is FQNEAQ. The CDR3 loop spans 19 amino acids. V was trimmed by 5 bases and J by 3 bases, leaving 28 bases between them. For the CDR3, the DNA is TGTGCCAGCAGCCCCCCCCGATGGCGAAGCATCTATCGTGACTATGGCTACACCTTC. Translating it yields CASSPPRWRSIYRDYGYTF.

This clonotype appeared a single time. J is TRBJ2-7 and V is TRBV7-9; 8 positions match TRBD2. The CDR3 spans 15 residues. The junction had 5 bases not matched to a gene; V was cut back by 3 bases and J by 1 base. CDR1 is SEHNR and CDR2 is FQNEAQ in the germline V gene (reference sequence). For the CDR3, the DNA is TGTGCCAGCAGCTTGATTAGCGGGACGTCCTACGAGCAGTACTTC. As protein: CASSLISGTSYEQYF.

Note on this clonotype: A much larger clone differs by one base, so this may be a read error. The chain carries TRBV20-1 and TRBJ1-4, with D unclear. This CDR3 comprises 13 residues. Germline CDR1 DFQATT, CDR2 SNEGSKA (reference sequence). V was trimmed by 0 bases and J by 10 bases, leaving 12 bases between them. CDR3 in DNA: TGCAGTGCTAGAGATGAAGCACATCGAAAACTGTTTTTT. This translates into CSARDEAHRKLFF.

This clonotype has only a few counts. The CDR3 is CASTFQAYRQETQYF. The CDR3 nucleotides read TGTGCCAGCACGTTCCAGGCGTACCGGCAAGAGACCCAGTACTTC. The chain links TRBV12-3 or TRBV12-4 to TRBJ2-5, with D uncertain. The CDR3 spans 15 residues. Trimming cost V 7 bases and J 2 bases, with 17 bases left between them.

The CDR3 nucleotides read TGCAGTGCTAGTTCGGGTCAGGGGGACGAGCAGTACTTC. Translated, it gives CSASSGQGDEQYF. V gene TRBV20-1 combines with J gene TRBJ2-7; the match to TRBD1 covers 7 bases. CDR1 is DFQATT and CDR2 is SNEGSKA in the germline V gene (reference sequence). Trimming cost V 3 bases and J 5 bases; bases outside gene matches: 7. The CDR3 is 13 amino acids.

V and J are TRBV7-9 and TRBJ1-1; no clear D. From germline, CDR1 is SEHNR and CDR2 FQNEAQ (reference sequence). This CDR3 region has 15 residues. With 0 bases removed from V and 1 base from J, the gap between germline ends came to 9 bases. CDR3 nucleotides: TGTGCCAGCAGCTTAGCTGGACGGAGGAACACTGAAGCTTTCTTT. This codes for CASSLAGRRNTEAFF.

This clonotype was seen a few times. The rearrangement uses TRBV5-5 and TRBJ2-2, with a tentative D call TRBD2 (5 bases). Germline CDR1 SGHKS, CDR2 YYEKEE (reference sequence). The CDR3 is 17 amino acids. Trimming removed 2 bases at V and 4 bases at J, with 18 bases between. The CDR3 DNA reads TGTGCCAGCAGCTTAGAAGGTGGCCTAGCCGGCACCGGGGAGCTGTTTTTT. This encodes CASSLEGGLAGTGELFF. Using reference TRBV5-5 and TRBJ2-2 for the parts outside the CDR3, the full variable domain is DAGVTQSPTHLIKTRGQQVTLRCSPISGHKSVSWYQQVLGQGPQFIFQYYEKEERGRGNFPDRFSARQFPNYSSELNVNALLLGDSALYLCASSLEGGLAGTGELFFGEGSRLTVL.

This clonotype was recorded at least ten times. The chain has TRBV9 and TRBJ2-2; TRBD2 aligns across 9 bases. V was clipped by 1 base and J by 0 bases; unmatched bases: 7. The CDR3 is 18 residues long. Germline V CDR1 and CDR2: SGDLS, YYNGEE. CDR3 residues: CASSVTTSGYTNTGELFF. CDR3 in DNA: TGTGCCAGCAGCGTAACGACTAGCGGATATACGAACACCGGGGAGCTGTTTTTT.

Of note for this clonotype: At one boundary the junction diverges from the germline segment, which might be a read error. This chain connects TRBV9 to TRBJ1-4, with D possibly TRBD1 on 6 matching bases. Germline CDR1 SGDLS, CDR2 YYNGEE. The length of the CDR3 is 14 residues. CDR3 nucleotides: TGTGCCAGCAGCGTGGGACCAGGGGTCGAAAAACTGTTCTTT. Its translation: CASSVGPGVEKLFF.

This clonotype was counted many times. This chain connects TRBV14 to TRBJ1-1, with D possibly matching TRBD1 (6 bases). In germline, CDR1 is SGHDN, CDR2 FVKESK. The V end was cut by 0 bases, the J end by 10 bases, with 15 bases between. CDR3 length equals 14 residues. The CDR3 DNA follows: TGTGCCAGCAGCCAAGAAGGGGGTATCCTTCGAGCTTTCTTT. It codes for CASSQEGGILRAFF.

The V gene is TRBV25-1, the J gene TRBJ1-6; 11 positions match TRBD1. CDR3 length: 13 residues. The V and J ends lost 8 bases and 8 bases, in that order; junction bases with no gene match: 2. Per germline, CDR1 MGHDK and CDR2 SYGVNS. The CDR3: CASLDRGHSPLHF. In nucleotides, the CDR3 is TGTGCCAGCTTGGACAGGGGGCATTCACCCCTCCACTTT.

This clonotype was recorded many times. The chain joins TRBV7-8 to TRBJ1-1, with a possible D match to TRBD1 (5 bases). CDR3 size: 18 residues. Germline CDR1 SGHVS, CDR2 FQNEAQ. V was shortened by 6 bases and J by 0 bases, with 23 bases between the two germline ends. The CDR3 protein is CASSPYGRRGVMNTEAFF. CDR3 DNA sequence: TGTGCCAGCAGTCCATATGGAAGACGGGGGGTAATGAACACTGAAGCTTTCTTT.

The chain joins TRBV7-3 to TRBJ2-7; D uncertain. The CDR3 consists of 15 residues. Deletions cut 2 bases from V and 0 bases from J, with 11 bases between. CDR1 is SGHTA, CDR2 FQGTGA, per germline. DNA of the CDR3: TGTGCCAGCAGCTTAGGACGGAACCCCTCCTACGAGCAGTACTTC. It specifies CASSLGRNPSYEQYF.

The sample holds one count of this clonotype. The chain uses TRBV7-9 and TRBJ2-2; no definite D call. Germline CDR1 and CDR2: SEHNR and FQNEAQ (reference sequence). V gave up 4 bases and J gave up 5 bases, with 8 bases separating them. The length of the CDR3 is 13 residues. CDR3 in amino acids: CASSSGATGELFF. CDR3 nucleotides: TGTGCCAGCAGCTCAGGAGCAACCGGGGAGCTGTTTTTT.

V usage is TRBV7-9 and J usage is TRBJ1-4; 7 positions agree with TRBD1. Germline lookup yields CDR1 SEHNR and CDR2 FQNEAQ (reference sequence). The junction had 9 bases not matched to a gene; V was cut back by 3 bases and J by 8 bases. This CDR3 has 15 residues. CDR3 in amino acids: CASSFAGRGEEKLFF. The DNA for the CDR3 is TGTGCCAGCAGCTTTGCAGGCAGGGGGGAGGAAAAACTGTTTTTT. The full variable domain, completed using reference TRBV7-9 and TRBJ1-4, is DTGVSQNPRHKITKRGQNVTFRCDPISEHNRLYWYRQTLGQGPEFLTYFQNEAQLEKSRLLSDRFSAERPKGSFSTLEIQRTEQGDSAMYLCASSFAGRGEEKLFFGSGTQLSVL.

This clonotype has only a few counts. The chain is built from TRBV19 and TRBJ1-5; TRBD1 might be the D (5 bases). The ends were cut back, 3 bases at V and 5 bases at J, with 17 bases in the middle. Germline assignment: CDR1 LNHDA and CDR2 SQIVND (reference sequence). The CDR3 has 16 residues. Here the CDR3 reads CASSIILGARDQPQHF. The CDR3 DNA reads TGTGCCAGTAGTATCATATTAGGGGCTAGGGATCAGCCCCAGCATTTT.

The chain has TRBV20-1 and TRBJ1-3, with no clear D. The CDR3 has 15 residues. The germline V gene encodes CDR1 DFQATT and CDR2 SNEGSKA (reference sequence). The ends were cut back, 0 bases at V and 0 bases at J, with 9 bases in the middle. CDR3 loop: CSARDTRSSGNTIYF. The CDR3 coding sequence is TGCAGTGCTAGAGACACACGGAGCTCTGGAAACACCATATATTTT.

This clonotype has just a few counts. This sequence joins TRBV7-2 and TRBJ2-5, with 7 bases aligning to TRBD1. CDR3 length: 13 amino acids. Germline assignment: CDR1 SGHTA and CDR2 FQGNSA. V dropped 11 bases and J dropped 2; count of bases not matched to a gene: 8. The CDR3 reads CAWALTGQETQYF. The CDR3 DNA sequence: TGTGCCTGGGCCCTGACAGGGCAAGAGACCCAGTACTTC.

The chain combines TRBV7-8 with TRBJ1-6; no reliable D call. V gave up 1 base and J gave up 11 bases, with 12 bases separating them. The CDR3 extends over 14 amino acids. The V gene's germline CDR1 is SGHVS and CDR2 FQNEAQ. As DNA, the CDR3 is TGTGCCAGCAGCTTAGAGGCAGTTGGGGCACCCCTCCACTTT. Protein: CASSLEAVGAPLHF. The entire variable domain, with the rest obtained from reference TRBV7-8 and TRBJ1-6, is as follows: GAGVSQSPRYKVAKRGQDVALRCDPISGHVSLFWYQQALGQGPEFLTYFQNEAQLDKSGLPSDRFFAERPEGSVSTLKIQRTQQEDSAVYLCASSLEAVGAPLHFGNGTRLTVT.

The CDR3 nucleotides read TGTGCCAGCAGTGAAGATGCTAGGGGAAACCCTAGCAATCAGCCCCAGCATTTT. It yields the protein CASSEDARGNPSNQPQHF. The rearrangement links TRBV6-1 to TRBJ1-5, with a weak D call TRBD1 (5 bases). Deletions cut 1 base from V and 0 bases from J, with 16 bases between. The CDR3 spans 18 residues. Germline V gene sequence: CDR1 MNHNS, CDR2 SASEGT.

This clonotype was counted a few times. V usage is TRBV12-3 or TRBV12-4 and J usage is TRBJ1-5; no clear D gene. The CDR3 runs 11 residues. The ends were cut back, 6 bases at V and 9 bases at J, with 9 bases in the middle. In DNA, the CDR3 is TGTGCCAGCAGCTTTATGGGGCCCCAGCATTTT. It codes for CASSFMGPQHF.